This entry describes one T cell receptor beta chain. Its antigen remains unknown. Germline loops: CDR1 SGHVS, CDR2 FNYEAQ. The CDR3 has 15 amino acids. The V end lost 5 bases, the J end lost 4 bases, and 16 bases lay between the germline ends. The second PCR ran roughly 7 to 11 cycles with a sample-barcoded 5' primer and J-beta primers. Each cDNA molecule carried a tag from a template-switch adaptor that contained 12 random nucleotides. From the 5' RACE reads, TCRdb called clonotypes with MiXCR, one entry per CDR3 protein. The data show 780,000 or so distinct CDR3 sequences, approximately 25% seen once. This record belongs to a study of blood T cells in healthy people across ages. The study's findings and limits: Unknown donor CMV status possibly confounded expanded clonotype changes. Across samples, TCR beta diversity tracked strongly with naive T cell percentage.

These sequences were also reported in another study, on T cells of mothers and their children. Turning to that study: Every mother produced more than 10 million TCR beta CDR3 reads, whereas every child provided approximately 3 million.

The chain carries TRBV7-6 and TRBJ2-3, with D maybe TRBD2 (5 bases). The origin of this receptor is a boy between 10 and 17 years old in good health. The sequencing input was blood. The CDR3 region is CASSPLTSIADTQYF. The CDR3 DNA sequence: TGTGCCAGCAGCCCACTAACTAGTATCGCAGATACGCAGTATTTT.